This section outlines one T cell receptor (beta chain) sequence together with its context. CDR1 is MDHEN and CDR2 is SYDVKM in the germline V gene. There are 14 residues in the CDR3. V was pared by 4 bases and J by 6 bases, with 5 bases of the junction left unmatched. Per the original data handling: Amplification of reference gene primers provided the estimated nucleated cell counts. The assay was immunoSEQ multiplex PCR, and TCRdb's table has in-frame clones only and misses some. V and J calls plus clone size are reproduced from that table; the DNA served to infer D and trimming. Of about 290,000 clones listed, 85% are singletons. The data originate from a study of blood T cell repertoires in COVID-19. Study summary: Italy, Spain and the United States were the sources of the convalescent and acute COVID-19 samples. From T cells, B-cell-depleted T cells, or PBMCs came the material, which was cDNA or gDNA.

The TCR sequence derives from a woman aged 50 to 65 with active or convalescent COVID-19. The gene calls are TRBV28 and TRBJ2-1; 8 bases fit TRBD1. The material sequenced was peripheral blood. CDR3 region: CASSSPGQGNEQFF. The CDR3 nucleotides read TGTGCCAGCAGTTCCCCCGGACAGGGCAATGAGCAGTTCTTC.